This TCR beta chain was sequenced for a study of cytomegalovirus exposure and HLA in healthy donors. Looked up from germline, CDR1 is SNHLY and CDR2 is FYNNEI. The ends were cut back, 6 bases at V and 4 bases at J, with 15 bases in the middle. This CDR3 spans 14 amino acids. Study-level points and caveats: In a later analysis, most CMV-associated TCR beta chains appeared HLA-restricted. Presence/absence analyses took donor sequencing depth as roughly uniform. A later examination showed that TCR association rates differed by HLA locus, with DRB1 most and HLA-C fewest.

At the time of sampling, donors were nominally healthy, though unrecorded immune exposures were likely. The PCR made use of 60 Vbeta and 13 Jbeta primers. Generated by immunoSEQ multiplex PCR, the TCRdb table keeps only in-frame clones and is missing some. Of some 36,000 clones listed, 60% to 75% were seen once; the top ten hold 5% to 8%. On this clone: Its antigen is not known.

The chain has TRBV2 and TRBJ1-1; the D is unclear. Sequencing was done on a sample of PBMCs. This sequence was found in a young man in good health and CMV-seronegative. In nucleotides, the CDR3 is TGTGCCAGCAGCCTTAGAGGGTACAGCACTGAAGCTTTCTTT. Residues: CASSLRGYSTEAFF.